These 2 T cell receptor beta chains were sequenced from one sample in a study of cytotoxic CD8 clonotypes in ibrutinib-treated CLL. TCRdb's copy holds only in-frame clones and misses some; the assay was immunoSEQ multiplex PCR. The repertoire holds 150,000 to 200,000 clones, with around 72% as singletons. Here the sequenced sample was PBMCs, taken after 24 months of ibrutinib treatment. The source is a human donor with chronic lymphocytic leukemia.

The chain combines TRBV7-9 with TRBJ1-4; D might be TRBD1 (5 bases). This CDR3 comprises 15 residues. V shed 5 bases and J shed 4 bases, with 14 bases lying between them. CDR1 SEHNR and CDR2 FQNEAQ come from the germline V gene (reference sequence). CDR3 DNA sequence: TGTGCCAGCAGCCCGGCGGGGCAACATAATGAAAAACTGTTTTTT. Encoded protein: CASSPAGQHNEKLFF.

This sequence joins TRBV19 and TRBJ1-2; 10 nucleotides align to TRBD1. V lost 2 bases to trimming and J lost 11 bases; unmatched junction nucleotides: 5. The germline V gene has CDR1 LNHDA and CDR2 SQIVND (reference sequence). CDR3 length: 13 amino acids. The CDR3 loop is CASSIQGQGRYTF. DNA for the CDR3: TGTGCCAGTAGTATACAGGGACAGGGGAGGTACACCTTC. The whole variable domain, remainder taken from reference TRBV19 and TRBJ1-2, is DGGITQSPKYLFRKEGQNVTLSCEQNLNHDAMYWYRQDPGQGLRLIYYSQIVNDFQKGDIAEGYSVSREKKESFPLTVTSAQKNPTAFYLCASSIQGQGRYTFGSGTRLTVV.